The sequence of this T cell receptor beta chain was determined in a study of OX40 agonist ivuxolimab in advanced cancers. Study results and limitations: Relative to CD4+ cells, CD8+ T cells on average had more expanded clones.

This CDR3 contains 14 residues. Germline loops: CDR1 MNHEY, CDR2 SVGAGI. V was trimmed by 0 bases and J by 6 bases, leaving 10 bases between them. Regarding this clone: Antigen specificity is unknown.

Assay used: immunoSEQ multiplex PCR; TCRdb lists only in-frame clones, some missing. The data hold over 50,000 clones, with 85% to 95% observed a single time. The receptor was isolated from an adult with an advanced solid tumor such as melanoma, head and neck, liver or kidney cancer. The chain is built from TRBV6-5 and TRBJ2-3; perhaps TRBD2 as D (6 bases). This material consisted of CD4+ or CD8+ T cells sorted from blood, taken in a trial of the OX40 agonist ivuxolimab. The CDR3 bases are TGTGCCAGCAGTTACTCGGGACTTGCGGATACGCAGTATTTT. Residues: CASSYSGLADTQYF.